These 5 T cell receptor beta chains were all obtained from the same sample, sequenced in a study of blood T cells in healthy people across ages. The authors ran a second PCR of roughly 6 to 12 cycles using a sample-barcoded 5' primer and a J-beta primer mix. MiXCR, applied by TCRdb to the 5' RACE reads, yields one record per CDR3 protein. The table has 1.5 million or so distinct CDR3 sequences, around two fifths seen once. The sequencing sample was made of blood. These receptors were taken from a woman in her late teens or twenties in good health.

The rearrangement uses TRBV18 and TRBJ2-5; D unclear. The DNA end favors TRBJ2-7, so the J call may be wrong. CDR1 is KGHSH, CDR2 LQKENI, per germline. The length of the CDR3 is 13 residues. This CDR3 is CASSPSVDYEQYF. The CDR3 nucleotides read TGTGCCAGCTCACCATCGGTCGACTACGAGCAGTACTTC.

The gene calls are TRBV18 and TRBJ2-5; D may be TRBD1 (6 bases). The germline gives CDR1 KGHSH, CDR2 LQKENI. V lost 6 bases and J 1 base, leaving 18 bases between the germline ends. This CDR3 spans 16 amino acids. CDR3: CASSNQGIEIQETQYF. The CDR3 region has the DNA TGTGCCAGCTCCAATCAGGGGATAGAAATCCAAGAGACCCAGTACTTC. Full variable domain (remainder filled in from reference TRBV18 and TRBJ2-5): NAGVMQNPRHLVRRRGQEARLRCSPMKGHSHVYWYRQLPEEGLKFMVYLQKENIIDESGMPKERFSAEFPKEGPSILRIQQVVRGDSAAYFCASSNQGIEIQETQYFGPGTRLLVL.

This clonotype was seen a few times. V is TRBV5-1 and J is TRBJ1-4; D remains unclear. This CDR3 has 13 amino acids. V dropped 4 bases and J dropped 5 bases, with 9 bases sitting between them. Germline CDR1 and CDR2: SGHRS and YFSETQ. CDR3 in DNA: TGCGCCAGCAGCCCCGGGTCCAATGAAAAACTGTTTTTT. Translated: CASSPGSNEKLFF.

The chain combines TRBV20-1 with TRBJ2-3; 8 nucleotides line up with TRBD2. In germline, CDR1 is DFQATT, CDR2 SNEGSKA (reference sequence). J gave up 3 bases and V 1 base, and 9 bases lay outside the gene matches. The CDR3 contains 16 residues. The CDR3: CSARGVSGSLTDTQYF. The CDR3 DNA sequence: TGCAGTGCTAGAGGAGTAAGCGGGAGTCTGACAGATACGCAGTATTTT.

This clonotype has at least ten counts. The chain joins TRBV29-1 to TRBJ2-7, with D perhaps TRBD1 (6 bases). CDR1 is SQVTM and CDR2 is ANQGSEA in the germline V gene. This CDR3 spans 15 amino acids. Trimming removed 4 bases from V and 0 bases from J, with 16 bases in between. This CDR3 reads CSVVSGHGLSYEQYF. The CDR3 bases are TGCAGCGTTGTCTCGGGACACGGCCTCTCCTACGAGCAGTACTTC.